The 14 T cell receptor beta chains below were found in one sample sequenced in a study of blood T cell repertoires in COVID-19 (TCRdb year 2020). Libraries came from the immunoSEQ multiplex PCR assay. Here the immuneACCESS table is served through TCRdb, limited to in-frame sequences with V and J called. Missing clones are a known gap in these copies; in checked studies unresolved V genes cover under half, and the rest lacks a known reason. The sample includes approximately 100,000 clones, with roughly 85% observed a single time. The ten largest clones take up 2% to 2.5% of the sample. Sequenced material: peripheral blood. The origin of the receptors is a human donor in a cohort sampled during active COVID-19.

The rearrangement joins TRBV5-4 to TRBJ2-1; TRBD2 matches 7 bases. The CDR3 is made up of 15 amino acids. Germline V gene lookup returns CDR1 SGHNT and CDR2 YYREEE (reference sequence). The V and J ends lost 0 bases and 3 bases, in that order; junction bases with no gene match: 3. The CDR3 region has the DNA TGTGCCAGCAGCTTGGAGCGGGGACTCTACAATGAGCAGTTCTTC. Its translation is CASSLERGLYNEQFF.

This chain links TRBV30 with TRBJ1-2; 8 nucleotides match TRBD1. The junction had 9 bases not matched to a gene; V was cut back by 2 bases and J by 7 bases. The CDR3 consists of 14 residues. CDR1 and CDR2 (germline): GTSNPN, SVGIG (reference sequence). The CDR3 region is CAWSWGAGGGGYTF. DNA of the CDR3: TGTGCCTGGAGTTGGGGGGCAGGGGGCGGTGGCTACACCTTC.

V gene TRBV7-8 combines with J gene TRBJ2-3, with D possibly matching TRBD1 (6 bases). This CDR3 region has 16 residues. V was pared by 0 bases and J by 0 bases, with 10 bases between. Looked up from germline, CDR1 is SGHVS and CDR2 is FQNEAQ. DNA for the CDR3: TGTGCCAGCAGCTTAGCTCTGGGACATAGCACAGATACGCAGTATTTT. Amino acids: CASSLALGHSTDTQYF. The complete variable domain, with remaining parts taken from reference TRBV7-8 and TRBJ2-3, reads GAGVSQSPRYKVAKRGQDVALRCDPISGHVSLFWYQQALGQGPEFLTYFQNEAQLDKSGLPSDRFFAERPEGSVSTLKIQRTQQEDSAVYLCASSLALGHSTDTQYFGPGTRLTVL.

V gene TRBV18 combines with J gene TRBJ2-7, with D possibly matching TRBD1 (5 bases). The CDR3 contains 14 residues. V shed 2 bases and J shed 1 base, with 9 bases lying between them. Germline V gene sequence: CDR1 KGHSH, CDR2 LQKENI. The CDR3 reads CASSPGAASYEQYF. CDR3 nucleotide sequence: TGTGCCAGCTCACCAGGGGCGGCTTCCTACGAGCAGTACTTC.

The chain links TRBV7-2 to TRBJ2-1; D possibly corresponds to TRBD2 (7 bases). The V end was cut by 0 bases, the J end by 4 bases, with 10 bases between. In germline, CDR1 is SGHTA, CDR2 FQGNSA. The CDR3 has 15 residues. CDR3 in DNA: TGTGCCAGCAGCTTAGCGGGGGGGCGGTACAATGAGCAGTTCTTC. Its protein product is CASSLAGGRYNEQFF.

V and J are TRBV28 and TRBJ2-5, with TRBD1 matching over 12 bases. V lost 8 bases, J lost 6 bases, and 10 bases stayed unmatched. The V gene's germline CDR1 is MDHEN and CDR2 SYDVKM. This CDR3 is 15 amino acids long. The CDR3 is CASRPGTGGLKTQYF. The DNA of the CDR3 is TGTGCCAGCCGTCCCGGGACAGGGGGCTTAAAGACCCAGTACTTC.

J is TRBJ2-1 and V is TRBV19; tentatively, D is TRBD2 (6 bases). There are 14 residues in the CDR3. Per germline, CDR1 LNHDA and CDR2 SQIVND (reference sequence). V was trimmed by 8 bases and J by 9 bases, leaving 20 bases between them. CDR3 in amino acids: CASDNPGTFGEQFF. The CDR3 coding sequence is TGTGCCAGTGATAACCCCGGGACTTTTGGTGAGCAGTTCTTC. The full variable domain, completed using reference TRBV19 and TRBJ2-1, is DGGITQSPKYLFRKEGQNVTLSCEQNLNHDAMYWYRQDPGQGLRLIYYSQIVNDFQKGDIAEGYSVSREKKESFPLTVTSAQKNPTAFYLCASDNPGTFGEQFFGPGTRLTVL.

The chain couples TRBV2 to TRBJ2-7; 9 bases align to TRBD1. Trimming removed 5 bases from V and 4 bases from J; junction bases left unmatched: 6. The germline V gene encodes CDR1 SNHLY and CDR2 FYNNEI. The CDR3 consists of 14 residues. CDR3 protein: CASSPGTGLYEQYF. The CDR3 DNA reads as TGTGCCAGCAGTCCCGGGACAGGGTTGTACGAGCAGTACTTC. The complete variable domain, with remaining parts taken from reference TRBV2 and TRBJ2-7, reads EPEVTQTPSHQVTQMGQEVILRCVPISNHLYFYWYRQILGQKVEFLVSFYNNEISEKSEIFDDQFSVERPDGSNFTLKIRSTKLEDSAMYFCASSPGTGLYEQYFGPGTRLTVT.

This sequence joins TRBV11-2 and TRBJ1-2; D not certain. Trimming shortened V by 5 bases and J by 0 bases, and 10 bases separated the two germline ends. The CDR3 totals 14 residues. In germline, CDR1 is SGHAT, CDR2 FQNNGV. DNA of the CDR3: TGTGCCAGCAGCCCCTTCGACACTAACTATGGCTACACCTTC. Its protein is CASSPFDTNYGYTF.

The chain links TRBV9 to TRBJ2-5; TRBD1 agrees at 7 bases. The CDR3 loop spans 14 amino acids. V lost 4 bases and J lost 5; bases outside the gene matches: 8. CDR1 SGDLS and CDR2 YYNGEE come from the germline V gene. The CDR3 loop reads CASSRTGVFETQYF. CDR3 coding DNA: TGTGCCAGCAGCCGAACAGGGGTCTTTGAGACCCAGTACTTC.

The chain is built from TRBV9 and TRBJ2-1; TRBD2 aligns across 14 bases. The germline gives CDR1 SGDLS, CDR2 YYNGEE. This CDR3 is 16 amino acids long. The V gene end was trimmed by 4 bases and the J gene end by 9 bases; junction bases not matched to a gene: 9. CDR3 amino acids: CASSKTSGGAVGEQFF. CDR3 nucleotides: TGTGCCAGCAGCAAGACTAGCGGGGGGGCGGTCGGTGAGCAGTTCTTC.

This chain uses TRBV7-6 with TRBJ1-3, with D uncertain. The CDR3 length is 18 residues. Per germline, CDR1 SGHVS and CDR2 FNYEAQ. V was trimmed by 1 base and J by 0 bases, leaving 16 bases between them. The CDR3 here is CASSLVGTVSLSGNTIYF. CDR3 coding DNA: TGTGCCAGCAGCTTAGTCGGTACAGTCTCACTCTCTGGAAACACCATATATTTT.

The chain has TRBV27 and TRBJ2-5, with 11 bases aligning to TRBD2. The V segment lost 0 bases and the J segment 5 bases; nucleotides outside the gene matches: 5. CDR1 is MNHEY, CDR2 SMNVEV, per germline (reference sequence). This CDR3 is 16 amino acids long. The CDR3 sequence is CASSLSLAGVWETQYF. The CDR3 nucleotides are TGTGCCAGCAGTTTATCACTAGCGGGAGTGTGGGAGACCCAGTACTTC.

This rearrangement joins TRBV30 to TRBJ2-5; D uncertain. CDR1 is GTSNPN and CDR2 is SVGIG in the germline V gene (reference sequence). Trimming took off 2 bases at V and 2 bases at J, with 9 bases between the two ends. CDR3 length equals 13 residues. The CDR3 sequence: CAWSRGSQETQYF. CDR3 sequence (DNA): TGTGCCTGGAGTCGCGGATCACAAGAGACCCAGTACTTC.